These T cell receptor beta chains were read from a single sample in a study of blood T cell repertoires in COVID-19. Only in-frame clones appear in the TCRdb table, and some are missing; sequencing was by immunoSEQ multiplex PCR. The sample has around 140,000 clones, 88% seen once. The specimen was peripheral blood. The receptor source for this set is a man in his sixties or seventies with active COVID-19. The CDR3 runs from the conserved cysteine through the conserved F or W. The order of the fields is clone size, D gene, V gene, J gene, CDR3 DNA, CDR3 protein. A D gene is named only where the DNA matches it firmly. Clone size is not always given. Where it is, it says once, few, many or a class for expanded clones.

>.|TRBD1|TRBV7-9|TRBJ1-2
TGTGCCAGCAGCTTAGGTCAGGGGGCGCGATATGGCTACACCTTC
CASSLGQGARYGYTF
>.|.|TRBV7-2|TRBJ1-5
TGTGCCAGCAGCTCGGGACACTCATATAGCAATCAGCCCCAGCATTTT
CASSSGHSYSNQPQHF
>.|.|TRBV10-2|TRBJ2-7
TGCGCCAGCAGTCGGGACTTCCACTACGAGCAGTACTTC
CASSRDFHYEQYF
>.|TRBD1|TRBV27|TRBJ1-1
TGTGCCAGCAATCTGGGACAGGGGGCCACTGAAGCTTTCTTT
CASNLGQGATEAFF
>.|.|TRBV10-3|TRBJ2-1
TGTGCCATCAGACAAGGACTTGAGTATTACAATGAGCAGTTCTTC
CAIRQGLEYYNEQFF
>few|TRBD1|TRBV5-1|TRBJ1-4
TGCGCCAGCAGCTTGGAGGGACAGGGGGCAACCAATGAAAAACTGTTTTTT
CASSLEGQGATNEKLFF
>.|TRBD2|TRBV4-3|TRBJ2-5
TGCGCCAGCAGCCAAGAGGTAGCGGGGCTTCTCCAAGAGACCCAGTACTTC
CASSQEVAGLLQETQYF
>.|TRBD1|TRBV28|TRBJ2-7
TGTGCCAGCAGGGGACAGGTTTACGAGCAGTACTTC
CASRGQVYEQYF
>.|.|TRBV6-6|TRBJ1-5
TGTGCCAGCACCTGGGCCCTGGATCGCAATCAGCCCCAGCATTTT
CASTWALDRNQPQHF
>.|TRBD1|TRBV24-1|TRBJ1-5
TGTGCCACCAGTGGGGACAGGGACAATCAGCCCCAGCATTTT
CATSGDRDNQPQHF
>.|TRBD2|TRBV5-5|TRBJ2-6
TGTGCCAGCAGCACCCTAGCGGCCCCCTCTGGGGCCAACGTCCTGACTTTC
CASSTLAAPSGANVLTF
>.|TRBD1|TRBV19|TRBJ1-4
TGTGCCAGTAGTATACCCATCGGAGGGGGCGATGAAAAACTGTTTTTT
CASSIPIGGGDEKLFF
>.|.|TRBV4-2|TRBJ2-1
TGTGCCAGCAGCCAGATAAGGGGGAAGAATGAGCAGTTCTTC
CASSQIRGKNEQFF
>few|TRBD2|TRBV29-1|TRBJ2-7
TGCAGCGTTGTTTCCAGCGGGAGGAACGAGCAGTACTTC
CSVVSSGRNEQYF